These T cell receptor beta chains were read from a single sample in a study of OX40 agonist ivuxolimab in advanced cancers. Produced via immunoSEQ multiplex PCR; TCRdb's table is partial and in-frame only. This sample has approximately 78,000 clones, with 86% found just once. The starting material was CD4+ or CD8+ T cells sorted from blood, obtained in a trial of the OX40 agonist ivuxolimab. Source of these receptors: an adult with an advanced solid tumor such as melanoma, head and neck, liver or kidney cancer. Both conserved end residues are part of each CDR3. D genes are given only for firm matches. Clone size, where shown, is once, few, many, or a class for clones that have expanded.

j_call v_call d_call clone_size cdr3_nt cdr3_aa
TRBJ2-7 TRBV5-6 . . TGTGCCAGCGGCTTGATGGGGTCTCCCTACGAGCAGTACTTC CASGLMGSPYEQYF
TRBJ2-4 TRBV11-3 . . TGTGCCAGCAGCTTAGGTCGAGGGACGGGAGCGGGAGCCAAAAACATTCAGTACTTC CASSLGRGTGAGAKNIQYF
TRBJ2-1 TRBV19 . . TGTGCCAGTAGCTCCACGGGGGTAAATGAGCAGTTCTTC CASSSTGVNEQFF
TRBJ1-1 TRBV7-6 . . TGTGCCAGCAGCCAAAGGACCGTCAACACTGAAGCTTTCTTT CASSQRTVNTEAFF
TRBJ1-1 TRBV29-1 . . TGCAGCGTTGATGGACCTGTGGACTTTTGGAACACTGAAGCTTTCTTT CSVDGPVDFWNTEAFF
TRBJ1-4 TRBV19 . . TGTGCCAGTACCCATGGGGGAACTGGGAATGAAAAACTGTTTTTT CASTHGGTGNEKLFF
TRBJ2-3 TRBV7-2 TRBD2 . TGTGCCAGCAGCTTAGTATTTGGGGGGGACACAGATACGCAGTATTTT CASSLVFGGDTDTQYF
TRBJ1-1 TRBV29-1 . . TGCAGCGTCCGAAGTCAGTGGGGGAGGAACACTGAAGCTTTCTTT CSVRSQWGRNTEAFF
TRBJ1-4 TRBV7-2 . . TGTGCCAGCAGGAATCAGGTTCGAAGCGAAAAACTGTTTTTT CASRNQVRSEKLFF
TRBJ2-2 TRBV30 . few TGTGCCTGGAAACTGGGCGGAGGGGTCACCGGGGAGCTGTTTTTT CAWKLGGGVTGELFF
TRBJ2-2 TRBV6-1 . . TGTGCCAGCGAAAGGGCTGACACCGGGGAGCTGTTTTTT CASERADTGELFF
TRBJ2-7 TRBV21-1 . . TGTGCCAGCAGCCAGGGGGCACCAGGTTCACTCTCCTACGAGCAGTACTTC CASSQGAPGSLSYEQYF
TRBJ2-7 TRBV19 TRBD2 . TGTGCCAGTAGAACTAGCGGGAGTCTTAATCCCTACGAGCAGTACTTC CASRTSGSLNPYEQYF
TRBJ2-2 TRBV4-3 . once TGCGCCAGCAGCCAAGATAATGCCGGGGAGCTGTTTTTT CASSQDNAGELFF
TRBJ1-5 TRBV6-1 TRBD1 . TGTGCCAGCAGCAGGACAGGGACGAATCAGCCCCAGCATTTT CASSRTGTNQPQHF
TRBJ2-7 TRBV6-6 TRBD2 . TGTGCCGGCCGTCCTAGCGGGGGGGCGCACGAGCAGTACTTC CAGRPSGGAHEQYF
TRBJ2-1 TRBV18 . . TGTGCCAGCTCACCAGGTTCTCTCTACAATGAGCAGTTCTTC CASSPGSLYNEQFF
TRBJ2-2 TRBV9 TRBD2 . TGTGCCACCCCTCCCCCCGAGACTAGCGGGAGGAGTAACGGGGAGCTGTTTTTT CATPPPETSGRSNGELFF
TRBJ2-6 TRBV7-8 . . TGTGCCAGCAGCCCCTGGGGAGTTGGGGCCAACGTCCTGACTTTC CASSPWGVGANVLTF
TRBJ2-1 TRBV7-9 TRBD2 once TGTGCCAGCAGCCTTGGTAGCGGGAGGGTGGATGAGCAGTTCTTC CASSLGSGRVDEQFF
TRBJ2-7 TRBV4-1 . . TGCGCCAGCAGCCGAGAACTATCCTACGAGCAGTACTTC CASSRELSYEQYF
TRBJ2-3 TRBV7-3 TRBD2 . TGTGCCAGCAGCTTAAACACCGCGGGGGGGCAAGATACGCAGTATTTT CASSLNTAGGQDTQYF
TRBJ1-1 TRBV18 . . TGTGCCAGCTCACCCAGGGGAGCCACTGAAGCTTTCTTT CASSPRGATEAFF
TRBJ1-2 TRBV27 TRBD1 . TGTGCCAGCAGTACACGACAGGGGGCTTATGGCTACACCTTC CASSTRQGAYGYTF
TRBJ2-1 TRBV14 . . TGTGCCAGCAGCCAAGAAAAATTCAGGGCTCGGTACAATGAGCAGTTCTTC CASSQEKFRARYNEQFF
TRBJ1-1 TRBV2 . . TGTGCCAGCAGTGCACCTCAACTTACTAACACTGAAGCTTTCTTT CASSAPQLTNTEAFF
TRBJ1-2 TRBV10-3 . . TGTGCCAGCAGTTACATAGGGGGGAACGGCTACACCTTC CASSYIGGNGYTF
TRBJ1-1 TRBV6-4 . once TGTGCCAGCAGTGTGAGGACCTCGGGCCTCAACACTGAAGCTTTCTTT CASSVRTSGLNTEAFF
TRBJ2-2 TRBV5-1 . . TGCGCCAGCAGCAAATCCGGGACACCTCTTTTTTCTACCGGGGAGCTGTTTTTT CASSKSGTPLFSTGELFF
TRBJ1-5 TRBV30 . . TGTGCCTGGAGTCGGATGAGTGATCAGCCCCAGCATTTT CAWSRMSDQPQHF
TRBJ1-5 TRBV19 TRBD1 . TGTGCCAGTAGCCCGACAGGGATTAGCAATCAGCCCCAGCATTTT CASSPTGISNQPQHF